This TCR beta chain was profiled in a study of blood T cell repertoires in COVID-19. As for the study in general: From T cells, B-cell-depleted T cells, or PBMCs came the material, which was cDNA or gDNA.

Per the germline V gene, CDR1 is SEHNR and CDR2 is FQNEAQ (reference sequence). Trimming pared 4 bases from V and 2 bases from J, leaving 11 bases between. The length of the CDR3 is 15 residues. Here immunoSEQ multiplex PCR was the method, and the copy in TCRdb shows in-frame clones only, minus some. Of more than 250,000 clones detected, almost 90% appear once; the ten largest clones hold 1.5% to 2%. Sequencing was performed on PBMCs or T cells enriched from blood (not recorded which). The source of this sequence is a woman aged 18-29 years with acute COVID-19. This rearrangement joins TRBV7-9 to TRBJ2-2, with a possible D match to TRBD1 (6 bases). The CDR3 region is CASSSDRTNTGELFF. The CDR3 DNA is TGTGCCAGCAGCTCTGACAGGACCAACACCGGGGAGCTGTTTTTT.